One and the same sample provided the 29 T cell receptor beta chains below, sequenced in a study of early T cells in non-severe SARS-CoV-2 infection. A single record per CDR3 protein comes from TCRdb applying MiXCR to the 5' RACE reads. The data show around 39,000 distinct CDR3 sequences, more than 4.5% seen once. The sequences come from whole blood, collected at baseline. These receptors were obtained from an adult who was a healthcare worker with PCR-confirmed SARS-CoV-2 infection or an uninfected control (not recorded which).

This clonotype was recorded many times. The chain recombines TRBV27 with TRBJ2-3; a possible D gene is TRBD2 (7 bases). The CDR3 totals 15 residues. V was cut by 4 bases and J by 4 bases, with 15 bases left in between. Germline V gene sequence: CDR1 MNHEY, CDR2 SMNVEV (reference sequence). The chain's CDR3 is CASSWGAGAADTQYF. The CDR3 coding sequence is TGTGCCAGCAGTTGGGGGGCGGGAGCAGCAGATACGCAGTATTTT.

This clonotype has ten or more counts. This rearrangement joins TRBV20-1 to TRBJ2-3, with 7 nucleotides matching TRBD1. Trimming at V came to 1 base and at J to 7 bases, leaving 14 bases not matched to a gene. Germline-derived CDR1 and CDR2 are DFQATT and SNEGSKA (reference sequence). This CDR3 region has 16 residues. The CDR3 sequence is CSARVPGRQGVYTQYF. The CDR3 DNA is TGCAGTGCTAGAGTCCCCGGCAGACAGGGCGTATATACGCAGTATTTT.

By share, this clonotype counts as medium-sized. The V gene is TRBV24-1, the J gene TRBJ2-5; 7 bases are a match to TRBD2. The CDR3 has 15 amino acids. Germline-derived CDR1 and CDR2 are KGHDR and SFDVKD. Germline trimming cut 3 bases from V and 4 bases from J; bases unmatched to any gene: 7. The chain's CDR3 is CATSDGGGGLETQYF. Written as DNA, the CDR3 is TGTGCCACCAGTGATGGTGGGGGAGGGCTAGAGACCCAGTACTTC.

This clonotype came up many times. The chain is built from TRBV20-1 and TRBJ2-5, with unresolved D. The CDR3 is 13 residues long. V was pared by 2 bases and J by 1 base, with 8 bases between. Germline CDR1 and CDR2: DFQATT and SNEGSKA (reference sequence). CDR3 DNA sequence: TGCAGTGCTAGAATGAGGATCCAAGAGACCCAGTACTTC. Protein sequence: CSARMRIQETQYF.

This clonotype turned up a few times. J is TRBJ1-1 and V is TRBV7-6; D might be TRBD1 (5 bases). V lost 2 bases and J lost 1, with 8 bases in between. CDR3 length: 14 amino acids. Germline CDR1 reads SGHVS; CDR2 reads FNYEAQ. CDR3 residues: CASSLMGGNTEAFF. For the CDR3, the DNA is TGTGCCAGCAGCTTAATGGGGGGGAACACTGAAGCTTTCTTT.

This clonotype was counted many times. This chain connects TRBV9 to TRBJ2-4; D remains ambiguous. Germline V gene sequence: CDR1 SGDLS, CDR2 YYNGEE. The germline V and J ends were trimmed by 3 bases and 7 bases, with 11 bases remaining between them. The length of the CDR3 is 13 residues. The CDR3 DNA sequence: TGTGCCAGCAGCGCTTATCCTGAGAACATTCAGTACTTC. Translated, it gives CASSAYPENIQYF.

This clonotype was recorded at least ten times. The J gene is TRBJ1-6, the V gene TRBV21-1. TRBV21-1 is noted as a pseudogene. The CDR3 spans 16 residues. The CDR3 loop reads CASSWGTSSYNSPLHF. In DNA, the CDR3 is TGTGCCAGCAGCTGGGGGACTAGCTCCTATAATTCACCCCTCCACTTT.

This clonotype was seen a few times. The rearrangement uses TRBV5-1 and TRBJ2-2; D might be TRBD1 (5 bases). The CDR3 sequence is 12 residues long. Deletions cut 3 bases from V and 5 bases from J, with 5 bases between. Germline CDR1 and CDR2: SGHRS and YFSETQ. This CDR3 reads CASSSGTGELFF. The CDR3 bases are TGCGCCAGCAGCTCAGGGACCGGGGAGCTGTTTTTT.

Of note for this clonotype: Likely a read error: the CDR3 ends without its conserved phenylalanine or tryptophan. This rearrangement joins TRBV5-1 to TRBJ2-5; 10 nucleotides agree with TRBD1. Losses at the gene ends were 0 bases for V and 2 bases for J; bases not matched to a gene: 1. There are 15 residues in the CDR3. From germline, CDR1 is SGHRS and CDR2 YFSETQ. DNA for the CDR3: TGCGCCAGCAGCTTGGGACAGGGGGCTCAAGAGACCCAGTACCTC. This encodes CASSLGQGAQETQYL.

This clonotype appeared many times. V gene TRBV19 combines with J gene TRBJ1-5; unclear D gene. Germline CDR1 and CDR2: LNHDA and SQIVND (reference sequence). This CDR3 is 15 amino acids long. V lost 1 base, J lost 0 bases, and 7 bases lay in between. The CDR3 protein is CASSIVRDSNQPQHF. The CDR3, as DNA: TGTGCCAGTAGTATAGTCAGAGATAGCAATCAGCCCCAGCATTTT.

This clonotype was detected ten times or more. The chain links TRBV5-1 to TRBJ2-6; D perhaps matches TRBD2 (5 bases). The length of the CDR3 is 19 residues. The germline V and J ends were trimmed by 3 bases and 2 bases, with 21 bases remaining between them. The germline V gene encodes CDR1 SGHRS and CDR2 YFSETQ. The CDR3 bases are TGCGCCAGCAGCTCCGGACTCGGCCCGGATCCCACTGGGGCCAACGTCCTGACTTTC. Protein product: CASSSGLGPDPTGANVLTF.

This clonotype came up many times. CDR3 sequence reads: CSARGGVAGAVYNEQFF. CDR3 nucleotides: TGCAGTGCTAGGGGGGGAGTGGCGGGAGCGGTATACAATGAGCAGTTCTTC. The V gene is TRBV20-1, the J gene TRBJ2-1; TRBD2 matches 7 bases. There are 17 residues in the CDR3. Germline V lookup: CDR1 DFQATT, CDR2 SNEGSKA (reference sequence). The V and J ends lost 3 bases and 4 bases, in that order; junction bases with no gene match: 15.

In this sample, this clonotype turned up many times. The V gene is TRBV28, the J gene TRBJ2-2; D is undetermined. Germline V gene sequence: CDR1 MDHEN, CDR2 SYDVKM. V lost 4 bases, J lost 0 bases, and 9 bases lay in between. This CDR3 spans 15 amino acids. The DNA of the CDR3 is TGTGCCAGCAGTTCAGTATACCCGAACACCGGGGAGCTGTTTTTT. Translation gives CASSSVYPNTGELFF.

Regarding this clonotype: A much more abundant neighbour one base away suggests this may be a read error. It is unclear where the CDR3 begins or ends on the DNA, so no DNA is shown, and the CDR3 is as TCRdb lists it. The rearrangement joins TRBV20-1 to TRBJ1-2; the D segment call TRBD1 is taken from the table without a DNA check. From germline, CDR1 is DFQATT and CDR2 SNEGSKA (reference sequence). Counting both end residues, the CDR3 totals 15 amino acids. CDR3 protein: CSVASDRRRNYGCTF.

In this sample, this clonotype turned up many times. The rearrangement uses TRBV29-1 and TRBJ2-7; 7 bases line up with TRBD1. The length of the CDR3 is 12 residues. Germline-derived CDR1 and CDR2 are SQVTM and ANQGSEA. The J segment lost 2 bases and the V segment lost 6 bases, leaving 4 bases of the junction unmatched. The CDR3 here is CSVATGTYEQYF. CDR3 sequence (DNA): TGCAGCGTCGCGACAGGGACCTACGAGCAGTACTTC.

This clonotype was detected only a few times. One junction end does not reproduce the germline sequence, and a read error may be involved. The chain is built from TRBV3-1 and TRBJ2-1; D might be TRBD1 (6 bases). In germline, CDR1 is LGHDT, CDR2 YNNKEL (reference sequence). The CDR3 has 12 residues. CDR3 DNA: TGTGCCAGCAGCCTCCTAGGGGGAGAGCGGTTCTTC. Encoded protein: CASSLLGGERFF.

This clonotype was counted many times. The chain combines TRBV10-2 with TRBJ2-7, with TRBD2 identical over 9 bases. V lost 6 bases to trimming and J lost 1 base; unmatched junction nucleotides: 10. This CDR3 has 16 residues. Germline assignment: CDR1 WSHSY and CDR2 SAAADI. CDR3: CASSEAGGEGSYEQYV. Here the CDR3 DNA reads TGCGCCAGCAGCGAAGCGGGAGGAGAAGGGTCCTACGAGCAGTACGTC.

This clonotype was seen repeatedly, ten times or more. The gene calls are TRBV27 and TRBJ2-7, with TRBD1 matching 10 bases. J was trimmed by 5 bases and V by 2 bases; bases with no gene match: 6. Germline V CDR1 and CDR2: MNHEY, SMNVEV (reference sequence). The CDR3 consists of 15 residues. The CDR3 is CASSLRDRGTHEQYF. CDR3 coding DNA: TGTGCCAGCAGTTTAAGGGACAGGGGTACCCACGAGCAGTACTTC.

This clonotype has a count of ten or more. The chain couples TRBV24-1 to TRBJ2-1; 12 bases align to TRBD2. The CDR3 consists of 13 residues. Germline values: CDR1 KGHDR, CDR2 SFDVKD. Unmatched junction bases numbered 2, after V lost 8 bases and J lost 7 bases. In DNA, the CDR3 is TGTGCCACCACCGGACTAGCGGGGAATGAGCAGTTCTTC. As protein: CATTGLAGNEQFF.

This chain links TRBV20-1 with TRBJ2-4, with 12 bases lining up with TRBD2. Germline CDR1 DFQATT, CDR2 SNEGSKA (reference sequence). Trimming removed 2 bases from V and 3 bases from J; junction bases left unmatched: 11. The CDR3 covers 18 residues. CDR3 protein: CSARRVLAGGSDKNIQYF. The DNA for the CDR3 is TGCAGTGCTAGAAGGGTCCTAGCGGGAGGGTCGGACAAAAACATTCAGTACTTC.

This clonotype was seen a few times. The rearrangement links TRBV7-3 to TRBJ2-3, with TRBD1 matching 12 bases. The germline V gene encodes CDR1 SGHTA and CDR2 FQGTGA. CDR3 size: 15 residues. V was pared by 5 bases and J by 6 bases, with 6 bases of the junction left unmatched. CDR3 coding DNA: TGTGCCAGCAGCCTGGGACAGGGGGCACCGGATACGCAGTATTTT. It is translated as CASSLGQGAPDTQYF. Full variable domain (remainder filled in from reference TRBV7-3 and TRBJ2-3): GAGVSQTPSNKVTEKGKYVELRCDPISGHTALYWYRQSLGQGPEFLIYFQGTGAADDSGLPNDRFFAVRPEGSVSTLKIQRTERGDSAVYLCASSLGQGAPDTQYFGPGTRLTVL.

The chain recombines TRBV28 with TRBJ2-7, with D possibly TRBD1 on 8 matching bases. Germline CDR1 reads MDHEN; CDR2 reads SYDVKM. Trimming removed 1 base at V and 0 bases at J, with 25 bases between. CDR3 length: 20 amino acids. The CDR3 region has the DNA TGTGCCAGCAGTTTATACGGACAGGGAAAGTCTAGCGGTAGCTCCTACGAGCAGTACGTC. It is translated as CASSLYGQGKSSGSSYEQYV.

In this sample, this clonotype turned up a few times. V and J are TRBV4-3 and TRBJ1-1; D perhaps matches TRBD1 (5 bases). The V gene's germline CDR1 is LGHNA and CDR2 YSLEER. The CDR3 sequence is 15 residues long. The V and J ends lost 1 base and 4 bases respectively, with 13 bases between them. This CDR3 reads CASSQVGVGGTEAFF. The CDR3 DNA is TGCGCCAGCAGCCAAGTAGGTGTGGGGGGCACTGAAGCTTTCTTT.

By share, this clonotype counts as medium-sized. This chain links TRBV20-1 with TRBJ2-3; D might be TRBD1 (5 bases). V was pared by 2 bases and J by 4 bases, with 7 bases between. The CDR3 loop spans 12 amino acids. Germline-derived CDR1 and CDR2 are DFQATT and SNEGSKA (reference sequence). The CDR3 here is CSARLQADTQYF. CDR3 DNA: TGCAGTGCTAGACTACAGGCAGATACGCAGTATTTT.

Many counts were recorded for this clonotype. The rearrangement uses TRBV11-2 and TRBJ1-6; D gene uncertain. Between the trimmed V and J ends, which lost 3 bases and 8 bases, there was a span of 20 bases. The germline V gene encodes CDR1 SGHAT and CDR2 FQNNGV. This CDR3 is 17 amino acids long. CDR3 loop: CASSFPPVGRIYSPLHF. The CDR3, as DNA: TGTGCCAGCAGCTTCCCCCCCGTCGGTCGGATCTATTCACCCCTCCACTTT. The complete variable domain, with remaining parts taken from reference TRBV11-2 and TRBJ1-6, reads EAGVAQSPRYKIIEKRQSVAFWCNPISGHATLYWYQQILGQGPKLLIQFQNNGVVDDSQLPKDRFSAERLKGVDSTLKIQPAKLEDSAVYLCASSFPPVGRIYSPLHFGNGTRLTVT.

Many counts were recorded for this clonotype. This chain joins TRBV7-2 and TRBJ1-5; D is possibly TRBD1 (5 bases). The CDR3 has 13 amino acids. The V and J ends lost 5 bases and 4 bases respectively, with 9 bases between them. The germline CDR1 and CDR2 sequences are SGHTA and FQGNSA. This chain's CDR3 is CASSLRQNQPQHF. The CDR3 DNA sequence: TGTGCCAGCAGCCTCCGACAGAATCAGCCCCAGCATTTT.

The table lists this clonotype with many counts. This chain uses TRBV20-1 with TRBJ1-3; D is uncertain. Germline CDR1 is DFQATT and CDR2 is SNEGSKA (reference sequence). The CDR3 loop spans 14 amino acids. V lost 6 bases, J lost 0 bases, and 12 bases lay in between. The CDR3 here is CSAQKHNSGNTIYF. The DNA of the CDR3 is TGCAGTGCGCAAAAACATAACTCTGGAAACACCATATATTTT.

The sample holds many counts of this clonotype. The chain is built from TRBV6-5 and TRBJ1-5; D call uncertain. V lost 2 bases and J 11 bases, leaving 13 bases between the germline ends. There are 13 residues in the CDR3. Germline V lookup: CDR1 MNHEY, CDR2 SVGAGI. The CDR3 reads CASSYVEGQAQHF. The CDR3 DNA reads as TGTGCCAGCAGTTACGTGGAGGGCCAGGCCCAGCATTTT.

This clonotype was recorded at least ten times. CDR3 in amino acids: CASSSSSKRETYEQYF. CDR3 DNA: TGTGCCAGCAGCTCGAGTTCCAAGCGGGAGACCTACGAGCAGTACTTC. This sequence joins TRBV7-2 and TRBJ2-7, with 8 bases matching TRBD2. V lost 4 bases to trimming and J lost 2 bases; unmatched junction nucleotides: 10. The CDR3 contains 16 residues. Germline V lookup: CDR1 SGHTA, CDR2 FQGNSA. Looking up the rest from reference TRBV7-2 and TRBJ2-7 gives the full variable domain: GAGVSQSPSNKVTEKGKDVELRCDPISGHTALYWYRQSLGQGLEFLIYFQGNSAPDKSGLPSDRFSAERTGGSVSTLTIQRTQQEDSAVYLCASSSSSKRETYEQYFGPGTRLTVT.